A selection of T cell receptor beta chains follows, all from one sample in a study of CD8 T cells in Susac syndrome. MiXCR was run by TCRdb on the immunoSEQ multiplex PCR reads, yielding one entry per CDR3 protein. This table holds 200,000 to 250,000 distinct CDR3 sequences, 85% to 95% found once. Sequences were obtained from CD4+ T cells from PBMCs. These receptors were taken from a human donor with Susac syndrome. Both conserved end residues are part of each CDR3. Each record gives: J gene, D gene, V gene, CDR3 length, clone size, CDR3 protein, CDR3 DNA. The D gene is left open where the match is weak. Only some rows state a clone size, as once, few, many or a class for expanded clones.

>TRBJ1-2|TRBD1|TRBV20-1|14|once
CSARGRGRNYGYTF
TGCAGTGCTAGGGGGAGGGGGCGCAACTATGGCTACACCTTC
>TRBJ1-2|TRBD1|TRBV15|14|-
CATSPRDREYGYTF
TGTGCCACCAGCCCCCGGGACAGAGAATATGGCTACACCTTC
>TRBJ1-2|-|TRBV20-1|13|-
CSAQLRPSYGYTF
TGCAGTGCTCAGCTTAGACCCTCCTATGGCTACACCTTC
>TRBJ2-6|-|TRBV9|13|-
CASSVPGANVLTF
TGTGCCAGCAGCGTTCCTGGGGCCAACGTCCTGACTTTC
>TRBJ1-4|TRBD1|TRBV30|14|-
CAWSATGDNEKLFF
TGTGCCTGGAGTGCGACAGGGGATAATGAAAAACTGTTTTTT
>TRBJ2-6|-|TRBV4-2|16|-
CASSQDGNSGANVLTF
TGTGCCAGCAGCCAAGACGGGAACTCTGGGGCCAACGTCCTGACTTTC
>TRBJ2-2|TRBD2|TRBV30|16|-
CAWRLPGLYAGGELFF
TGTGCCTGGAGATTACCGGGACTATATGCAGGCGGGGAGCTGTTTTTT
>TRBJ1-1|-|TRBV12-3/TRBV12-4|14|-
CASTTTGSGTEAFF
TGTGCCAGCACCACGACGGGGTCAGGGACTGAAGCTTTCTTT
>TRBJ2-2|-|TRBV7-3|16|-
CASSLTRDPWAGELFF
TGTGCCAGCAGCTTAACCAGGGATCCATGGGCCGGGGAGCTGTTTTTT
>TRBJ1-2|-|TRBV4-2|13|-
CASSKGALYGYTF
TGTGCCAGCAGCAAAGGGGCGTTGTATGGCTACACCTTC
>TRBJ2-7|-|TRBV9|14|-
CASSVDYASYEQYF
TGTGCCAGCAGCGTCGACTACGCCTCCTACGAGCAGTACTTC
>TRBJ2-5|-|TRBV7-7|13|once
CASSVLYQETQYF
TGTGCTAGCAGCGTCCTCTATCAAGAGACCCAGTACTTC
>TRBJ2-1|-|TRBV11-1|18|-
CASIQGGGAVRGNNEQFF
TGTGCCAGCATCCAAGGCGGAGGGGCCGTAAGAGGGAACAATGAGCAGTTCTTC
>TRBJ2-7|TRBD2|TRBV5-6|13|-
CASSRGTSHEQYF
TGTGCCAGCAGCAGAGGGACTAGCCACGAGCAGTACTTC
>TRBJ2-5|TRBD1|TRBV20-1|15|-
CSARDLGQGGETQYF
TGCAGTGCTAGAGATCTGGGACAGGGAGGCGAGACCCAGTACTTC
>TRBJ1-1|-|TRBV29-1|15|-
CSVEPAKGINTEAFF
TGCAGCGTTGAACCGGCAAAGGGAATCAACACTGAAGCTTTCTTT
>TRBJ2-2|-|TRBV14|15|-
CASSQVRAWTGELFF
TGTGCCAGCAGCCAAGTGCGGGCATGGACCGGGGAGCTGTTTTTT
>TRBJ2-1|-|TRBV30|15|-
CAWSGGEQSYNEQFF
TGTGCCTGGAGTGGAGGCGAACAGTCCTACAATGAGCAGTTCTTC
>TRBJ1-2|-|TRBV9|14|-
CASSVADGSYGYTF
TGTGCCAGCAGCGTAGCGGACGGGAGCTATGGCTACACCTTC
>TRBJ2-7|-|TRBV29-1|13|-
CSVRGQGSYEQYF
TGCAGCGTTAGAGGGCAGGGATCCTACGAGCAGTACTTC
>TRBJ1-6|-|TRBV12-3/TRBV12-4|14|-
CASSSPGRLRSLHF
TGTGCCAGCAGTTCCCCCGGACGGCTTCGGTCCCTCCACTTT
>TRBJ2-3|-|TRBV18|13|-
CASSPSFGETQYF
TGTGCCAGCTCACCTTCCTTCGGTGAGACGCAGTATTTT
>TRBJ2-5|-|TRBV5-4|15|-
CASSTPESFQETQYF
TGTGCCAGCAGCACACCGGAGAGCTTCCAAGAGACCCAGTACTTC
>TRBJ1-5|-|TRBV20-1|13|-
CSARGTEDQPQHF
TGCAGTGCTAGAGGGACGGAGGATCAGCCCCAGCATTTT
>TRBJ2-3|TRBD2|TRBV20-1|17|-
CSAREDGAGGRTDTQYF
TGCAGTGCTAGAGAAGATGGGGCGGGGGGGCGGACAGATACGCAGTATTTT
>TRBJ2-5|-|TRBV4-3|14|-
CASSQDGRGETQYF
TGCGCCAGCAGCCAAGACGGACGAGGAGAGACCCAGTACTTC
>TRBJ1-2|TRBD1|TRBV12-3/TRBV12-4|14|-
CASRPTGRGYGYTF
TGTGCCAGCAGGCCGACAGGGAGGGGCTATGGCTACACCTTC
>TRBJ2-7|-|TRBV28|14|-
CASSFPGSSYEQYF
TGTGCCAGCTCCTTTCCCGGGAGCTCCTACGAGCAGTACTTC
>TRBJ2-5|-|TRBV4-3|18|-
CASSQVGLSQGRGETQYF
TGCGCCAGCAGCCAAGTGGGCCTGTCCCAGGGGCGCGGGGAGACCCAGTACTTC
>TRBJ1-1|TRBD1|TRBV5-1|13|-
CASSLGQGGEAFF
TGCGCCAGCAGCTTAGGACAGGGGGGAGAAGCTTTCTTT
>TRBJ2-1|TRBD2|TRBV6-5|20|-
CASSYSPNGIAGGPDNEQFF
TGTGCCAGCAGTTACTCGCCTAACGGGATAGCGGGGGGGCCGGACAATGAGCAGTTCTTC
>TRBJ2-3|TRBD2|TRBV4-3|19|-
CASSPGASGGFSAADTQYF
TGCGCCAGCAGCCCGGGGGCTAGCGGGGGCTTTTCCGCCGCAGATACGCAGTATTTT
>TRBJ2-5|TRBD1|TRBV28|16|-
CASSLLGQGARETQYF
TGTGCCAGCAGTTTACTCGGACAGGGGGCTCGAGAGACCCAGTACTTC
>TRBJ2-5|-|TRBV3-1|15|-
CASSQEVGVGETQYF
TGTGCCAGCAGCCAAGAGGTGGGGGTTGGAGAGACCCAGTACTTC
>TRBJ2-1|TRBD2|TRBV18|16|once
CASSGRLAGSDNEQFF
TGTGCCAGCTCGGGCCGACTAGCGGGGAGTGACAATGAGCAGTTCTTC
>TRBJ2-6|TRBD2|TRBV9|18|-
CASSRGLAGPSGANVLTF
TGTGCCAGCAGCAGGGGACTAGCGGGGCCCTCTGGGGCCAACGTCCTGACTTTC
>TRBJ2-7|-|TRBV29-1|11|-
CSVGKNYEQYF
TGCAGCGTTGGAAAAAACTACGAGCAGTACTTC